A selection of T cell receptor beta chains follows, all from one sample in a study of blood T cell repertoires in COVID-19. Sequencing was performed with immunoSEQ multiplex PCR; in TCRdb, only in-frame clones are kept and a portion is missing. The sample holds fewer than 250,000 clones; 82% are singletons and the top ten take about 12%. Sequencing used peripheral blood. The receptors stem from a woman between 40 and 55 years old with acute or convalescent COVID-19. The CDR3 runs from the conserved cysteine through the conserved F or W. The order of the fields is J gene, clone size, CDR3 length, D gene, V gene, CDR3 DNA, CDR3 protein. The D gene is left open where the match is weak. Not all rows give a size; the values are once, few, many and, for expanded clones, a class.

j_call: TRBJ2-7
clone_size: NA
cdr3_length: 17
d_call: TRBD2
v_call: TRBV23-1
cdr3_nt: TGCGCCAGCAGTCAACCCGACGTACTAGCGGGAGGAAACGAGCAGTACTTC
cdr3_aa: CASSQPDVLAGGNEQYF

j_call: TRBJ2-2
clone_size: few
cdr3_length: 15
d_call: TRBD2
v_call: TRBV5-5
cdr3_nt: TGTGCCAGCAGGCCGACTAGCGGGAAGACCGGGGAGCTGTTTTTT
cdr3_aa: CASRPTSGKTGELFF

j_call: TRBJ2-7
clone_size: NA
cdr3_length: 13
d_call: NA
v_call: TRBV20-1
cdr3_nt: TGCAGTGCTAGTGTACTAGGTCGGAACGAGCAGTACTTC
cdr3_aa: CSASVLGRNEQYF

j_call: TRBJ1-6
clone_size: NA
cdr3_length: 16
d_call: NA
v_call: TRBV6-4
cdr3_nt: TGTGCCAGCAGCGCCCAAGACCTTAGACAGGCGATACCCCTCCACTTT
cdr3_aa: CASSAQDLRQAIPLHF

j_call: TRBJ1-1
clone_size: NA
cdr3_length: 13
d_call: NA
v_call: TRBV30
cdr3_nt: TGTGCCTGGAGTGTATACTCTCGGGCTGAAGCTTTCTTT
cdr3_aa: CAWSVYSRAEAFF

j_call: TRBJ2-1
clone_size: NA
cdr3_length: 13
d_call: NA
v_call: TRBV14
cdr3_nt: TGTGCCAGCAGCCAAGCACGACTAGGTGAGCAGTTCTTC
cdr3_aa: CASSQARLGEQFF

j_call: TRBJ2-1
clone_size: NA
cdr3_length: 15
d_call: TRBD1
v_call: TRBV5-5
cdr3_nt: TGTGCCAGCAGCGCCTCCGGGACAGGGAGGAATGAGCAGTTCTTC
cdr3_aa: CASSASGTGRNEQFF

j_call: TRBJ1-1
clone_size: NA
cdr3_length: 17
d_call: NA
v_call: TRBV9
cdr3_nt: TGTGCCAGCAGCGTCTCGTTTGGGGGCCTTTTGAACACTGAAGCTTTCTTT
cdr3_aa: CASSVSFGGLLNTEAFF

j_call: TRBJ2-1
clone_size: few
cdr3_length: 13
d_call: TRBD2
v_call: TRBV3-1/TRBV3-2
cdr3_nt: TGTGCCAGCAGCCAGGGGACTAGCGGAGGGGGGTTCTTC
cdr3_aa: CASSQGTSGGGFF

j_call: TRBJ2-3
clone_size: NA
cdr3_length: 16
d_call: NA
v_call: TRBV10-3
cdr3_nt: TGTGCCATCAGTGAGTCACTAGGTTTCGGGACAGATACGCAGTATTTT
cdr3_aa: CAISESLGFGTDTQYF

j_call: TRBJ2-7
clone_size: NA
cdr3_length: 17
d_call: TRBD2
v_call: TRBV7-6
cdr3_nt: TGTGCCAGCAGCTTAGGGGCTTCTAGCGGGGGGGCGAGCGAGCAGTACTTC
cdr3_aa: CASSLGASSGGASEQYF

j_call: TRBJ1-3
clone_size: few
cdr3_length: 15
d_call: TRBD1
v_call: TRBV25-1
cdr3_nt: TGTGCCAGCAGTGACCTCGACAGGGCCGGAAACACCATATATTTT
cdr3_aa: CASSDLDRAGNTIYF

j_call: TRBJ2-6
clone_size: NA
cdr3_length: 14
d_call: NA
v_call: TRBV5-5
cdr3_nt: TGTGCCAGCAGCCTCCTTACTGGGGCCAACGTCCTGACTTTC
cdr3_aa: CASSLLTGANVLTF

j_call: TRBJ1-5
clone_size: NA
cdr3_length: 15
d_call: TRBD1
v_call: TRBV19
cdr3_nt: TGTGCCAGTGGCCAGGGGGCCGAGGGCAATCAGCCCCAGCATTTT
cdr3_aa: CASGQGAEGNQPQHF

j_call: TRBJ2-1
clone_size: NA
cdr3_length: 13
d_call: NA
v_call: TRBV2
cdr3_nt: TGTGCCAGCAGTGAAGGGGCTAGCTCATACACCTTCTTC
cdr3_aa: CASSEGASSYTFF

j_call: TRBJ1-6
clone_size: NA
cdr3_length: 16
d_call: NA
v_call: TRBV21-1
cdr3_nt: TGTGCCAGCAGCAAAGGGGACCAGGGGGCCAGCTCACCCCTCCACTTT
cdr3_aa: CASSKGDQGASSPLHF

j_call: TRBJ2-7
clone_size: NA
cdr3_length: 15
d_call: TRBD1
v_call: TRBV4-1
cdr3_nt: TGCGCCAGCAGCCACCCGGGACAGGGCGGCTACGAGCAGTACTTC
cdr3_aa: CASSHPGQGGYEQYF

j_call: TRBJ2-3
clone_size: NA
cdr3_length: 19
d_call: NA
v_call: TRBV21-1
cdr3_nt: TGTGCCAGCAGCAAGCATGTGGGTTCGAAACAGGGGGTTAGAGATACGCAGTATTTT
cdr3_aa: CASSKHVGSKQGVRDTQYF

j_call: TRBJ1-5
clone_size: NA
cdr3_length: 17
d_call: TRBD1
v_call: TRBV18
cdr3_nt: TGTGCCAGCTCACCTTCCGGGACAGGGGCGTTGGGTCAGCCCCAGCATTTT
cdr3_aa: CASSPSGTGALGQPQHF

j_call: TRBJ2-7
clone_size: NA
cdr3_length: 13
d_call: TRBD1
v_call: TRBV14
cdr3_nt: TGTGCCAGCAGCTTGCGGACAGGCTACGAGCAGTACTTC
cdr3_aa: CASSLRTGYEQYF

j_call: TRBJ2-7
clone_size: NA
cdr3_length: 15
d_call: TRBD1
v_call: TRBV27
cdr3_nt: TGTGCCAGCACCCTGACAGGGGGAAGGGCCTACGAGCAGTACTTC
cdr3_aa: CASTLTGGRAYEQYF

j_call: TRBJ1-2
clone_size: NA
cdr3_length: 12
d_call: NA
v_call: TRBV19
cdr3_nt: TGTGCCAGCTCAGAGCGGAACTATGGCTACACCTTC
cdr3_aa: CASSERNYGYTF

j_call: TRBJ2-5
clone_size: NA
cdr3_length: 14
d_call: TRBD1
v_call: TRBV18
cdr3_nt: TGTGCCAGCTCACTCGACAGGGGAGGAGAGACCCAGTACTTC
cdr3_aa: CASSLDRGGETQYF

j_call: TRBJ1-2
clone_size: NA
cdr3_length: 16
d_call: TRBD1
v_call: TRBV6-5
cdr3_nt: TGTGCCAGCAGTTACTCGCAACCTAGACAGGGGGATGGCTACACCTTC
cdr3_aa: CASSYSQPRQGDGYTF

j_call: TRBJ1-2
clone_size: once
cdr3_length: 15
d_call: NA
v_call: TRBV19
cdr3_nt: TGTGCCAGTAGTATTTCGGGTTATGGAGGGAATGGCTACACCTTC
cdr3_aa: CASSISGYGGNGYTF

j_call: TRBJ1-1
clone_size: NA
cdr3_length: 14
d_call: NA
v_call: TRBV10-2
cdr3_nt: TGCGCCAGCAGTTTACAGGGTCGGGGAACTGAAGCTTTCTTT
cdr3_aa: CASSLQGRGTEAFF

j_call: TRBJ1-2
clone_size: NA
cdr3_length: 16
d_call: TRBD1
v_call: TRBV19
cdr3_nt: TGTGCCAGTAGTACTCAGGGACAGGGATACCGCTATGGCTACACCTTC
cdr3_aa: CASSTQGQGYRYGYTF

j_call: TRBJ1-1
clone_size: NA
cdr3_length: 14
d_call: NA
v_call: TRBV27
cdr3_nt: TGTGCCACTCGCGGGGGGGGACCGAACACTGAAGCTTTCTTT
cdr3_aa: CATRGGGPNTEAFF

j_call: TRBJ1-2
clone_size: NA
cdr3_length: 16
d_call: NA
v_call: TRBV2
cdr3_nt: TGTGCCAGCAGCGGTTCCTCTCAGACGGGACTCTATGGCTACACCTTC
cdr3_aa: CASSGSSQTGLYGYTF

j_call: TRBJ1-2
clone_size: NA
cdr3_length: 12
d_call: NA
v_call: TRBV6-1
cdr3_nt: TGTGCCAGCAGTGAGGGAGGGACTGGCTACACCTTC
cdr3_aa: CASSEGGTGYTF

j_call: TRBJ2-1
clone_size: NA
cdr3_length: 16
d_call: TRBD1
v_call: TRBV7-9
cdr3_nt: TGTGCCAGCAGCCCGGGACAGGGGAGGGGCTACAATGAGCAGTTCTTC
cdr3_aa: CASSPGQGRGYNEQFF

j_call: TRBJ1-1
clone_size: NA
cdr3_length: 13
d_call: NA
v_call: TRBV7-9
cdr3_nt: TGTGCCAGCAGCTTAGCCGGGTCCCCTGAAGCTTTCTTT
cdr3_aa: CASSLAGSPEAFF

j_call: TRBJ2-7
clone_size: NA
cdr3_length: 14
d_call: TRBD2
v_call: TRBV2
cdr3_nt: TGTGCCAGCAGTCTAGCGGGGGGGCCCTACGAGCAGTACTTC
cdr3_aa: CASSLAGGPYEQYF

j_call: TRBJ1-1
clone_size: NA
cdr3_length: 11
d_call: NA
v_call: TRBV30
cdr3_nt: TGTGCCCTCCAGACAGGACAAGAAGCTTTCTTT
cdr3_aa: CALQTGQEAFF

j_call: TRBJ1-3
clone_size: NA
cdr3_length: 16
d_call: NA
v_call: TRBV9
cdr3_nt: TGTGCCAGCAGCGTAGGAACAGTCCTCTCTGGAAACACCATATATTTT
cdr3_aa: CASSVGTVLSGNTIYF

j_call: TRBJ1-3
clone_size: few
cdr3_length: 15
d_call: NA
v_call: TRBV5-1
cdr3_nt: TGCGCCAGCAGGTTGGCCCCGAGCTCTGGAAACACCATATATTTT
cdr3_aa: CASRLAPSSGNTIYF

j_call: TRBJ1-4
clone_size: NA
cdr3_length: 14
d_call: NA
v_call: TRBV2
cdr3_nt: TGTGCCAGCAGTGAGCTTGGCAGGGCTGAAAAACTGTTTTTT
cdr3_aa: CASSELGRAEKLFF

j_call: TRBJ2-1
clone_size: NA
cdr3_length: 14
d_call: NA
v_call: TRBV5-8
cdr3_nt: TGTGCCAGCAGCTTGTATAAGGGAGACAATGAGCAGTTCTTC
cdr3_aa: CASSLYKGDNEQFF

j_call: TRBJ2-5
clone_size: NA
cdr3_length: 18
d_call: TRBD2
v_call: TRBV5-1
cdr3_nt: TGCGCCAGCAGCTTGGCCGGGACTAGCGGAGTGTACCAAGAGACCCAGTACTTC
cdr3_aa: CASSLAGTSGVYQETQYF

j_call: TRBJ2-2
clone_size: NA
cdr3_length: 14
d_call: NA
v_call: TRBV19
cdr3_nt: TGTGCCAGTAGGAAAAGCGTAAGCACCGGGGAGCTGTTTTTT
cdr3_aa: CASRKSVSTGELFF